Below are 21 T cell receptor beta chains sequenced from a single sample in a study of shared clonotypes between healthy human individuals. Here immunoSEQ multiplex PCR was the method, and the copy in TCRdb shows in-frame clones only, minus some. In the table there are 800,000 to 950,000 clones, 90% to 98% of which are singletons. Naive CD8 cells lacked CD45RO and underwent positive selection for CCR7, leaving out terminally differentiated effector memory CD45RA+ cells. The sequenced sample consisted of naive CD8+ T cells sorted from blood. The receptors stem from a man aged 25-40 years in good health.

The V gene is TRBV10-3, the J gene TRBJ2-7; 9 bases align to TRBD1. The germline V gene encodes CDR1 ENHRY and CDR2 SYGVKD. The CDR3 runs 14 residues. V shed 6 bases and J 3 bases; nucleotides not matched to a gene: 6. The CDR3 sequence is CAIRGQGELYEQYF. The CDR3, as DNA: TGTGCCATCAGGGGACAGGGAGAGCTCTACGAGCAGTACTTC.

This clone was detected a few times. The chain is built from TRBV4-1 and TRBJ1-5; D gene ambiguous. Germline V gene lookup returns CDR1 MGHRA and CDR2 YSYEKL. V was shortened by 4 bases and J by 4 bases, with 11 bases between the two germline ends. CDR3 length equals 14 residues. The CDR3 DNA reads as TGCGCCAGCAGCCTCTCCAGGAATAATCAGCCCCAGCATTTT. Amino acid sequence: CASSLSRNNQPQHF.

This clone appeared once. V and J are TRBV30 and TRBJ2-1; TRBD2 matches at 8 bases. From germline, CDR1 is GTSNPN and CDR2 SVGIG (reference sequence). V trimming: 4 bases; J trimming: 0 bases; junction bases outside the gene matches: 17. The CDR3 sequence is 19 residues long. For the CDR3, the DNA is TGTGCCTGGACCGGCCCAGGACCGGGACTAGAGAGCTCCTACAATGAGCAGTTCTTC. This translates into CAWTGPGPGLESSYNEQFF.

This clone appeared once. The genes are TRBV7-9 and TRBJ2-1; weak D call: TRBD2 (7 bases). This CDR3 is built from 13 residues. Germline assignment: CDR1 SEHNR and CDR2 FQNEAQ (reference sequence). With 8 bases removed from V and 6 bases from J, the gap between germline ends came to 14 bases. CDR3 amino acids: CASGRGAGNEQFF. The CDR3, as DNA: TGTGCCAGCGGCCGGGGGGCGGGCAATGAGCAGTTCTTC.

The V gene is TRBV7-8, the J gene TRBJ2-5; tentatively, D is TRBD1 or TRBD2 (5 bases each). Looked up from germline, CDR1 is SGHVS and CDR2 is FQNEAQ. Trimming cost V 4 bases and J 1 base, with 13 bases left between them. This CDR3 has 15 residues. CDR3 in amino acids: CASSYTRGVQETQYF. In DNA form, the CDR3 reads TGTGCCAGCAGCTACACTAGGGGAGTCCAAGAGACCCAGTACTTC.

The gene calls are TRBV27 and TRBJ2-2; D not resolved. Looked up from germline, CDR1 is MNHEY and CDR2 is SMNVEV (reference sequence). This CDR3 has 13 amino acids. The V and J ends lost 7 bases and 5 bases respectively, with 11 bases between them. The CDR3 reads CASTLTGTGELFF. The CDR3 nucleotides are TGTGCCAGCACCCTAACCGGAACCGGGGAGCTGTTTTTT.

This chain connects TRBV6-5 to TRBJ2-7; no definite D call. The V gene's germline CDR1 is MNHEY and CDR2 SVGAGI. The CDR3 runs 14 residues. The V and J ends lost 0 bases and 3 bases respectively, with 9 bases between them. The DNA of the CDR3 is TGTGCCAGCAGTTACTCGAGCACCCACTACGAGCAGTACTTC. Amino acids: CASSYSSTHYEQYF.

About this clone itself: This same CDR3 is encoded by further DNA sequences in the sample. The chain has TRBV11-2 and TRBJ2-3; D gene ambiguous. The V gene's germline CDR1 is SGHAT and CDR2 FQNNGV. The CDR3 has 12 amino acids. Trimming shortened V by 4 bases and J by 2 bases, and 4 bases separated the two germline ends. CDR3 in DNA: TGTGCCAGCAGCTCCCTCACAGATACGCAGTATTTT. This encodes CASSSLTDTQYF.

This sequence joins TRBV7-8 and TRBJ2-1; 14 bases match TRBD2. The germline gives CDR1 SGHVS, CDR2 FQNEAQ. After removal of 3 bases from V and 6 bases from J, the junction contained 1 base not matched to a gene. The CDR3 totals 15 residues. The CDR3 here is CASSLTSGRVNEQFF. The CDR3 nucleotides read TGTGCCAGCAGCTTGACTAGCGGGAGGGTCAATGAGCAGTTCTTC. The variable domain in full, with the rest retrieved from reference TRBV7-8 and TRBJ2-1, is GAGVSQSPRYKVAKRGQDVALRCDPISGHVSLFWYQQALGQGPEFLTYFQNEAQLDKSGLPSDRFFAERPEGSVSTLKIQRTQQEDSAVYLCASSLTSGRVNEQFFGPGTRLTVL.

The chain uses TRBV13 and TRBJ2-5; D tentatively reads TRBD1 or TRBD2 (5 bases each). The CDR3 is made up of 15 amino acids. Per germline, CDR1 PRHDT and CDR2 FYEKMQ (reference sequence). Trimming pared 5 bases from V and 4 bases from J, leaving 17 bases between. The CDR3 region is CASSRGSGLGETQYF. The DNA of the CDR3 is TGTGCCAGCAGCCGGGGATCAGGGTTGGGAGAGACCCAGTACTTC.

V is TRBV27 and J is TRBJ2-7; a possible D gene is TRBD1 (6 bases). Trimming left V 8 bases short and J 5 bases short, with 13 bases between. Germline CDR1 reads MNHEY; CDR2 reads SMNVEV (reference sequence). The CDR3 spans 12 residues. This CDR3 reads CASGTTGNEQYF. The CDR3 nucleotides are TGTGCCAGCGGGACAACGGGCAACGAGCAGTACTTC.

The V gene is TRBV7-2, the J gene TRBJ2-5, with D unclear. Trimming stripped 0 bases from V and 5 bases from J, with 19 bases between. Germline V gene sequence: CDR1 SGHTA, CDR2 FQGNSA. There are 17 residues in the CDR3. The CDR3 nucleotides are TGTGCCAGCAGCTTAGCGGGGTCCAGAATTCGGGTTGAGACCCAGTACTTC. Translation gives CASSLAGSRIRVETQYF.

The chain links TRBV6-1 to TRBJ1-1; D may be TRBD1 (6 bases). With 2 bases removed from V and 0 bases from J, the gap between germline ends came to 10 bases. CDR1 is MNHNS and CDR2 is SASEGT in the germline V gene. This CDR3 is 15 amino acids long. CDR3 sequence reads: CASSELGTLNTEAFF. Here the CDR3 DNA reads TGTGCCAGCAGTGAATTGGGGACACTGAACACTGAAGCTTTCTTT.

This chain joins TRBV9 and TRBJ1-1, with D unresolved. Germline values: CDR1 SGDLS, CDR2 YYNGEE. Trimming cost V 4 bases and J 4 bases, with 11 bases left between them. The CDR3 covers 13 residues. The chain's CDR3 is CASSPRSGTEAFF. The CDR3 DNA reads TGTGCCAGCAGCCCTCGGTCGGGCACTGAAGCTTTCTTT.

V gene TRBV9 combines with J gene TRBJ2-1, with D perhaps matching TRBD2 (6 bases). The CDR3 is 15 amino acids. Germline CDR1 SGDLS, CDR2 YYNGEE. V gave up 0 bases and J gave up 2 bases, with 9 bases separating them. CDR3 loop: CASSVGEAAYNEQFF. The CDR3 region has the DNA TGTGCCAGCAGCGTAGGGGAGGCCGCCTACAATGAGCAGTTCTTC.

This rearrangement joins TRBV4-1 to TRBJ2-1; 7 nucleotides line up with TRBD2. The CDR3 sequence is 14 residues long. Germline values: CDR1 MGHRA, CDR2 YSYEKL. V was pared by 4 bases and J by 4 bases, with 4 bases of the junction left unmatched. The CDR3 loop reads CASSPTSVYNEQFF. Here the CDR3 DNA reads TGCGCCAGCAGCCCAACTAGCGTTTACAATGAGCAGTTCTTC.

CDR3 residues: CATEGQKVLRGGQPQHF. Written as DNA, the CDR3 is TGCGCCACCGAGGGACAGAAAGTTCTTCGCGGGGGTCAGCCCCAGCATTTT. The chain combines TRBV10-2 with TRBJ1-5; the match to TRBD1 covers 7 bases. The CDR3 spans 17 residues. In germline, CDR1 is WSHSY, CDR2 SAAADI. Trimming took 10 bases from V and 6 from J; bases not matched to a gene: 21.

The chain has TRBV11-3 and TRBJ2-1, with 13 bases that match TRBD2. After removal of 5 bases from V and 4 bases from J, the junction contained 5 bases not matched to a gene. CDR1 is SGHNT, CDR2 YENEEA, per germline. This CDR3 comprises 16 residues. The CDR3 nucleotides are TGTGCCAGCAGCGAGGGGACTAGCGGGATTTACAATGAGCAGTTCTTC. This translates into CASSEGTSGIYNEQFF. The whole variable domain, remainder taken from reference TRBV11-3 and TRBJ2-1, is EAGVVQSPRYKIIEKKQPVAFWCNPISGHNTLYWYLQNLGQGPELLIRYENEEAVDDSQLPKDRFSAERLKGVDSTLKIQPAELGDSAVYLCASSEGTSGIYNEQFFGPGTRLTVL.

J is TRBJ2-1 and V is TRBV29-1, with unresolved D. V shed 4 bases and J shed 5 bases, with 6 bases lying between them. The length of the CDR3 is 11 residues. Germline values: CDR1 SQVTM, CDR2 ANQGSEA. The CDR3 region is CSVGANNEQFF. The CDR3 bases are TGCAGCGTTGGGGCCAACAATGAGCAGTTCTTC.

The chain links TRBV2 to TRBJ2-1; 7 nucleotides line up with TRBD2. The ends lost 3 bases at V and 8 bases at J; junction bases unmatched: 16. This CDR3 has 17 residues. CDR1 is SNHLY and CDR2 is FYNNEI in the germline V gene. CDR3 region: CASSEVGWAGEKDEQFF. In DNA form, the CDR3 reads TGTGCCAGCAGTGAGGTCGGCTGGGCGGGAGAAAAGGATGAGCAGTTCTTC.

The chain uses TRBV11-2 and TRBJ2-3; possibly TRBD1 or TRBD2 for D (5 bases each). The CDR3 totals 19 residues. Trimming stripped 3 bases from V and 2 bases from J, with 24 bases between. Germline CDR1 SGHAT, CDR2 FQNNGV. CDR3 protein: CASSFPIRGRTPDTDTQYF. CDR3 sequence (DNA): TGTGCCAGCAGCTTCCCTATCCGGGGACGGACGCCTGACACAGATACGCAGTATTTT.